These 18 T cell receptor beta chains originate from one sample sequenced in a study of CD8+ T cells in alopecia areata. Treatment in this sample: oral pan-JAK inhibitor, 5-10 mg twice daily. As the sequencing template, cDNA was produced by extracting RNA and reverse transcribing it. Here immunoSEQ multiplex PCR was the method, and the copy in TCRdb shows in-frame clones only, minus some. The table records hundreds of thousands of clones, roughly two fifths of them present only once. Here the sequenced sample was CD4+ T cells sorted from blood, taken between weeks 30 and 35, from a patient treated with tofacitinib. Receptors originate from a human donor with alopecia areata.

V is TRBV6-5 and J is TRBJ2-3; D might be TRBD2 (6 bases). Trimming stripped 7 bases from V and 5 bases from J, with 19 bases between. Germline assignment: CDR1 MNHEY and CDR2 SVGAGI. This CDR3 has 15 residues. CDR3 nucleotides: TGTGCCAGCACCTACGGAGGTAGCGGATTAGATACGCAGTATTTT. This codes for CASTYGGSGLDTQYF.

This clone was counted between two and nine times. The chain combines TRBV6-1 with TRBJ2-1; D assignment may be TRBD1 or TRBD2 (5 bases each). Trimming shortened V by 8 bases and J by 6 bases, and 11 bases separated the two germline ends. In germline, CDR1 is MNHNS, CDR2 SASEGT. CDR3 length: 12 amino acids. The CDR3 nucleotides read TGTGCCAGCCTAGCAGGGTTCAATGAGCAGTTCTTC. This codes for CASLAGFNEQFF.

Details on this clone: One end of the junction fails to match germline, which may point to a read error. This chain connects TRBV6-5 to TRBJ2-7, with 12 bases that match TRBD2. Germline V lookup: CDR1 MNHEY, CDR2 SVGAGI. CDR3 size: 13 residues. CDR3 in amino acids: CASSTGLAGDLDF. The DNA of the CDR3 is TGTGCCAGCAGTACGGGACTAGCGGGCGACCTTGACTTC.

In DNA, the CDR3 is TGTGCCTGGAGCTACACGGGACTAGCGACAGATACGCAGTATTTT. It encodes CAWSYTGLATDTQYF. The rearrangement joins TRBV30 to TRBJ2-3; 10 nucleotides align to TRBD2. The CDR3 extends over 15 amino acids. Unmatched junction bases numbered 6, after V lost 3 bases and J lost 3 bases. Germline lookup yields CDR1 GTSNPN and CDR2 SVGIG (reference sequence). Full variable domain (remainder filled in from reference TRBV30 and TRBJ2-3): SQTIHQWPATLVQPVGSPLSLECTVEGTSNPNLYWYRQAAGRGLQLLFYSVGIGQISSEVPQNLSASRPQDRQFILSSKKLLLSDSGFYLCAWSYTGLATDTQYFGPGTRLTVL.

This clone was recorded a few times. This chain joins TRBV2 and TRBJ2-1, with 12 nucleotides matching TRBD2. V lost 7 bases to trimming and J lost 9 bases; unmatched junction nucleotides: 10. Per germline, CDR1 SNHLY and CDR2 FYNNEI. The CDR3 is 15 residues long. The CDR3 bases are TGTGCCAGCAAACTACTGACTAGCGGGAGCGGTGAGCAGTTCTTC. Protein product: CASKLLTSGSGEQFF.

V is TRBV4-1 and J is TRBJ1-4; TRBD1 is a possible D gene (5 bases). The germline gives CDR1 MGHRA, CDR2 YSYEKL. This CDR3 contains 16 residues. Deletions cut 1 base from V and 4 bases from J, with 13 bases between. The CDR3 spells CASSQGSGTDNEKLFF. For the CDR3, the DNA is TGCGCCAGCAGCCAAGGATCCGGGACGGATAATGAAAAACTGTTTTTT.

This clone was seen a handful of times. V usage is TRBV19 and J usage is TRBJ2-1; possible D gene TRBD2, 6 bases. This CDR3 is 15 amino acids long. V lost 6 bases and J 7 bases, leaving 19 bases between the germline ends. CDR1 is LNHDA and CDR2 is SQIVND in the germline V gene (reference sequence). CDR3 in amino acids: CASRPGGSERNEQFF. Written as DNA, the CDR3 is TGTGCCAGTAGACCCGGAGGGTCGGAAAGGAATGAGCAGTTCTTC.

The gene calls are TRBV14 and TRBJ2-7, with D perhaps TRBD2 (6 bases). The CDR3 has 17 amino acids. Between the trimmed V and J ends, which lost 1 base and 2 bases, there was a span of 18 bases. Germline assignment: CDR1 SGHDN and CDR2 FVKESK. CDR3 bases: TGTGCCAGCAGCCAAGGATTAGGACGGGAGAGGCCCTACGAGCAGTACTTC. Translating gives CASSQGLGRERPYEQYF.

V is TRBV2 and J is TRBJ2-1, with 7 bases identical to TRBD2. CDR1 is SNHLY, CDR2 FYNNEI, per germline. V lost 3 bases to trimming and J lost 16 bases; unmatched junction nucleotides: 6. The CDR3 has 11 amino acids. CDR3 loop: CASSEVAGLFF. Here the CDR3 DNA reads TGTGCCAGCAGTGAGGTAGCGGGCTTATTCTTC.

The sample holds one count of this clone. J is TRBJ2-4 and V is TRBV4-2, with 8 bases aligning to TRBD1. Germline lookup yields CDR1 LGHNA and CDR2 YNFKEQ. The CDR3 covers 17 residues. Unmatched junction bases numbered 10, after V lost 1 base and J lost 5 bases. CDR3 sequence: CASSQAQGAGLENIQYF. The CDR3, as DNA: TGTGCCAGCAGCCAAGCCCAGGGGGCGGGATTGGAAAACATTCAGTACTTC.

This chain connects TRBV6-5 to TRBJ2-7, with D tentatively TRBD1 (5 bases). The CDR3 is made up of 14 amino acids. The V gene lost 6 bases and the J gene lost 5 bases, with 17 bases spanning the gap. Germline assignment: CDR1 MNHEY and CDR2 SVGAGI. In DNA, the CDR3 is TGTGCCAGCAGCCCTATCCAGGGTAGAGACGAGCAGTACTTC. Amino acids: CASSPIQGRDEQYF.

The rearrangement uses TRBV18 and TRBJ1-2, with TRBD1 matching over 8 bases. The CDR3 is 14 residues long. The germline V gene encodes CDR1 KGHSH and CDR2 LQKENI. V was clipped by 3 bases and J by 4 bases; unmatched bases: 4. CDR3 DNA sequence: TGTGCCAGCTCACCGGGACAGGAGATCTATGGCTACACCTTC. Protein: CASSPGQEIYGYTF.

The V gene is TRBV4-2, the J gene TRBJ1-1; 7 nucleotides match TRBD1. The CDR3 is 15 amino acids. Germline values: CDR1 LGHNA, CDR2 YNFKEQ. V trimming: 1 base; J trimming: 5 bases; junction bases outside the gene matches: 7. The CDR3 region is CASSQAYRGRTEAFF. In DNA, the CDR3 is TGTGCCAGCAGCCAAGCATACAGGGGACGAACTGAAGCTTTCTTT.

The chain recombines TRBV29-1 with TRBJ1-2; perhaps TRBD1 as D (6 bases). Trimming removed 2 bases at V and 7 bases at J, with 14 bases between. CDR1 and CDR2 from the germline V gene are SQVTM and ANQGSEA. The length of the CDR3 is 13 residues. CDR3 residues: CSVEFQGIGGYTF. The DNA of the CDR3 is TGCAGCGTTGAATTCCAGGGGATAGGTGGCTACACCTTC.

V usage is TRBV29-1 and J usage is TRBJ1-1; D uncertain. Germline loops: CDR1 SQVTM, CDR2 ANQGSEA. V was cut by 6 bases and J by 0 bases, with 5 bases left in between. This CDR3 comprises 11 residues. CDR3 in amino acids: CSVSVNTEAFF. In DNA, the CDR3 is TGCAGCGTGTCGGTGAACACTGAAGCTTTCTTT.

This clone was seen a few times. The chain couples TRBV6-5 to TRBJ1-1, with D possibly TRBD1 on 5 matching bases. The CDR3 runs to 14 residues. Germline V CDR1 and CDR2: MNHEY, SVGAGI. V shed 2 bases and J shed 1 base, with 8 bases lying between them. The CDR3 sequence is CASSYQTANTEAFF. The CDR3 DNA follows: TGTGCCAGCAGTTACCAGACAGCGAACACTGAAGCTTTCTTT.

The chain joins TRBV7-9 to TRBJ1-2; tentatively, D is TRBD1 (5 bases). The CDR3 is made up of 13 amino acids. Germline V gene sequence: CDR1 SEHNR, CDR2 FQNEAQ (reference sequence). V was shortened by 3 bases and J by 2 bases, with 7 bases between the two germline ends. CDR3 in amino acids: CASSFQGNYGYTF. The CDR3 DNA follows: TGTGCCAGCAGCTTCCAGGGCAACTATGGCTACACCTTC.

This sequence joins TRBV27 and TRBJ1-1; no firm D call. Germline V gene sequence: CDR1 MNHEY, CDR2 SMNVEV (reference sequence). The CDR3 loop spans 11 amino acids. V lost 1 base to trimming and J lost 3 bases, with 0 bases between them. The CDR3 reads CASSLYTEAFF. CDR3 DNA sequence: TGTGCCAGCAGTTTATACACTGAAGCTTTCTTT.